This is a list of T cell receptor beta chains from one sample in a study of cytomegalovirus exposure and HLA in healthy donors. Method: immunoSEQ multiplex PCR; TCRdb's copy keeps in-frame clones and lacks some. The listing contains about 130,000 clones. Sequencing was carried out using PBMCs. Receptors were obtained from a man aged 40-50 years in good health and CMV-seronegative. Each CDR3 is given with its conserved first and last residue. D genes are given only for firm matches.

cdr3_length	v_call	d_call	j_call	cdr3_nt	cdr3_aa
14	TRBV21-1	.	TRBJ2-2	TGTGCCAGCAGCCCAAGCCAGGTAACCGGGGAGCTGTTTTTT	CASSPSQVTGELFF
13	TRBV6-1	.	TRBJ1-3	TGTGCCAGCAGTGAATCAGGATCTCGGACCATATATTTT	CASSESGSRTIYF
15	TRBV10-3	.	TRBJ1-5	TGTGCCATCAGGGAGGGGCAAGGGGCAAATCAGCCCCAGCATTTT	CAIREGQGANQPQHF
13	TRBV7-8	TRBD1	TRBJ2-4	TGTGCCAGCGGCGACAGGGACGACAACATTCAGTACTTC	CASGDRDDNIQYF
18	TRBV7-8	TRBD2	TRBJ2-7	TGTGCCAGCAGCCAAGGGACTAGCGGGAGACCGGGGTCCTACGAGCAGTACTTC	CASSQGTSGRPGSYEQYF
15	TRBV6-5	TRBD1	TRBJ1-1	TGTGCCAGCAGTTTGACAGGGGGCCTGAACACTGAAGCTTTCTTT	CASSLTGGLNTEAFF
13	TRBV28	TRBD1	TRBJ2-7	TGTGCCAGCAGGGGGACAGGGCGACTGTACCAGTACTTC	CASRGTGRLYQYF
14	TRBV5-1	.	TRBJ2-7	TGCGCCAGCAGCTTGGAGCCCTCCGGGGGGCACCAGTACTTC	CASSLEPSGGHQYF
11	TRBV25-1	.	TRBJ2-7	TGTGCCAGCAGTGGGAGCCGGGAGCAGTACTTC	CASSGSREQYF
15	TRBV11-2	TRBD2	TRBJ2-1	TGTGCCAGCAGCTGGGGGCTAGCGGGACGAAATGAGCAGTTCTTC	CASSWGLAGRNEQFF
16	TRBV19	TRBD2	TRBJ2-1	TGTGCCAGTAGTCGTCGGGGGCGGGAGGCCCACAATGAGCAGTTCTTC	CASSRRGREAHNEQFF
16	TRBV7-8	TRBD1	TRBJ1-1	TGTGCCAGCAGCCACCGGGACAGGGGACCGAACACTGAAGCTTTCTTT	CASSHRDRGPNTEAFF
14	TRBV19	TRBD2	TRBJ2-1	TGTGCCAGTATACCAGCGGGGGCTGCGCATGAGCAGTTCTTC	CASIPAGAAHEQFF
13	TRBV10-3	.	TRBJ2-5	TGTGCCATCCGGAGTGGGTACCAAGAGACCCAGTACTTC	CAIRSGYQETQYF
14	TRBV18	.	TRBJ2-3	TGTGCCAGCTCACCGGGGACTAGCACAGATACGCAGTATTTT	CASSPGTSTDTQYF
15	TRBV18	.	TRBJ1-1	TGTGCCAGCTCACTTGTCCACTCAGGGAACACTGAAGCTTTCTTT	CASSLVHSGNTEAFF
14	TRBV2	.	TRBJ1-5	TGTGCCAGCAGTGAGACAGAACACAATCAGCCCCAGCATTTT	CASSETEHNQPQHF
18	TRBV5-1	TRBD2	TRBJ2-3	TGCGCCAGCAGCCGTAGTCGGACTAGCGGGGAGATCACAGATACGCAGTATTTT	CASSRSRTSGEITDTQYF
13	TRBV27	.	TRBJ2-5	TGTGCCAGCAGCAGGGGTACAAAAGAGACCCAGTACTTC	CASSRGTKETQYF
17	TRBV29-1	.	TRBJ1-5	TGCAGCGTTGAAGGGGAGCGCCAACATTATAGCAATCAGCCCCAGCATTTT	CSVEGERQHYSNQPQHF
16	TRBV4-1	TRBD2	TRBJ2-3	TGCGCCAGCAGCCAGCTAGCGGGAGGGTCCACAGATACGCAGTATTTT	CASSQLAGGSTDTQYF
15	TRBV15	.	TRBJ1-1	TGTGCCACCAGCAGAGATCCGTGGGGCAACACTGAAGCTTTCTTT	CATSRDPWGNTEAFF
20	TRBV5-1	TRBD1	TRBJ2-4	TGCGCCAGCAGCGCAGGGACAGGGCTGTTTTCAGGGCTAGGAGTGCTCATTCAGTACTTC	CASSAGTGLFSGLGVLIQYF